These T cell receptor beta chains were read from a single sample in a study of blood T cell repertoires in COVID-19. Profiled with immunoSEQ multiplex PCR; TCRdb holds only in-frame clones, not every one. The sample includes some 100,000 clones, about 92% of them seen just once. Input material: peripheral blood. The receptors stem from a man in his fifties with active COVID-19. Each CDR3 is given with its conserved first and last residue. The D gene is left open where the match is weak.

D gene	J gene	V gene	CDR3 protein
TRBD2	TRBJ2-1	TRBV4-1	CASSQDLSGTSYNEQFF
.	TRBJ1-3	TRBV19	CASSIRTARSGNTIYF
.	TRBJ2-2	TRBV18	CASSPIASEKGELFF
.	TRBJ1-4	TRBV5-1	CASSLGLSFNEKLFF
.	TRBJ2-1	TRBV11-1	CASSSRDFYNEQFF
TRBD2	TRBJ2-7	TRBV20-1	CSASLLAGGSSSYEQYF
.	TRBJ1-1	TRBV9	CASSVAPYTMNTEAFF
.	TRBJ2-7	TRBV19	CASSMVPGAEQYF
TRBD1	TRBJ1-5	TRBV6-5	CASSYRDSQPQHF
.	TRBJ1-5	TRBV2	CASSEARLGGGNQPQHF
TRBD1	TRBJ1-4	TRBV3-1/TRBV3-2	CASSQTRTGYNEKLFF
.	TRBJ1-1	TRBV10-3	CAISESNSPNTEAFF
TRBD1	TRBJ1-4	TRBV3-1/TRBV3-2	CASSPTGQGGNEKLFF
.	TRBJ1-3	TRBV7-9	CASSSSLSYRDPTGNTIYF
.	TRBJ2-7	TRBV5-1	CASSLLDSGTYEQYF
TRBD1	TRBJ1-1	TRBV30	CAWGTGVVVAFF
.	TRBJ2-7	TRBV6-6	CASSSRLAGVYEQYF
.	TRBJ1-5	TRBV28	CATSLDSNQPQHF
.	TRBJ2-2	TRBV18	CASASRGSPEPGELFF
TRBD1	TRBJ1-5	TRBV24-1	CATSTGGREPQHF
.	TRBJ2-1	TRBV4-1	CASSPDYSYNEQFF
TRBD1	TRBJ2-2	TRBV28	CASSPTLGTGAMYTGELFF
TRBD2	TRBJ2-1	TRBV5-1	CASSLAGLAAYNEQFF
.	TRBJ2-6	TRBV5-1	CASSPPGLFGANVLTF
.	TRBJ1-1	TRBV10-1	CASVGPEGAFF
.	TRBJ2-7	TRBV10-1	CASTDRAPGGPQDEQYF
TRBD2	TRBJ2-1	TRBV9	CASSLRPREREGQQFF
TRBD2	TRBJ2-1	TRBV11-2	CASSAGRRGGEQFF
.	TRBJ1-2	TRBV28	CASSLQTVVNGYTF
.	TRBJ1-2	TRBV4-1	CASSQVASNYGYTF
.	TRBJ1-2	TRBV12-3/TRBV12-4	CASRNRDGYTF
.	TRBJ2-7	TRBV10-1	CASSERGWEQYF
TRBD1	TRBJ1-2	TRBV28	CASNNRDRNYGYTF
.	TRBJ2-2	TRBV5-1	CASSLGRGRVTGELFF
TRBD2	TRBJ2-5	TRBV28	CASRITGLAGLQETQYF
TRBD1	TRBJ2-5	TRBV5-1	CASSDGTGGGETQYF
TRBD2	TRBJ2-3	TRBV5-1	CASSWGLAGPTDTQYF
TRBD1	TRBJ1-1	TRBV5-1	CASSGGTGGETEAFF
TRBD2	TRBJ2-3	TRBV5-1	CASSSEGRDTDTQYF
TRBD1	TRBJ2-5	TRBV5-5	CASSLPGQGAETQYF
.	TRBJ2-1	TRBV28	CASSLRERDEQFF
.	TRBJ1-2	TRBV28	CASSLPRQALSYTF
.	TRBJ2-7	TRBV6-5	CASSYTTSPAYEQYF
.	TRBJ1-2	TRBV6-5	CASVGGGQNNGYTF
TRBD1	TRBJ1-5	TRBV27	CASSFLGQLNQPQHF
.	TRBJ1-1	TRBV28	CASRPQGMNTEAFF
TRBD2	TRBJ2-7	TRBV11-2	CASSLERLAGEQYF
.	TRBJ1-3	TRBV11-2	CASSLEAVHSGNTIYF